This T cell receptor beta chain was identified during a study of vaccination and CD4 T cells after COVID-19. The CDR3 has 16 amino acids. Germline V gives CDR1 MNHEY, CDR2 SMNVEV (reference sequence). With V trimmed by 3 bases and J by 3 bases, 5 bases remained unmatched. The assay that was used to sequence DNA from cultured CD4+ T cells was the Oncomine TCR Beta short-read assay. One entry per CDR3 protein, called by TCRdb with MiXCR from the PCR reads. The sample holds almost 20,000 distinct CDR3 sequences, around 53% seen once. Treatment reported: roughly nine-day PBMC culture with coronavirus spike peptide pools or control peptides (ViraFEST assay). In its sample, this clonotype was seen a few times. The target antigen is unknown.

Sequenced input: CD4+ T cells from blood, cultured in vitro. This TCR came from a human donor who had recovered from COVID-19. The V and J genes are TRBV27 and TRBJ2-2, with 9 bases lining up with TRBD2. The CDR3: CASSFKAGGHTGELFF. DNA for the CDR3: TGTGCCAGCAGTTTTAAGGCGGGGGGGCACACCGGGGAGCTGTTTTTT.